This TCR beta chain is from a study of T cell changes during pregnancy in multiple sclerosis. Produced via immunoSEQ multiplex PCR; TCRdb's table is partial and in-frame only. The sample holds some 35,000 clones, about nine tenths seen once. This clone was found a few times. This receptor was identified in a female donor in good health, enrolled as a control in a pregnancy study. This sample comprised CD4+ T cells from peripheral blood mononuclear cells, obtained after pregnancy.

The CDR3 nucleotides are TGCGCCAGCAGCCAAGATAGAGGAGGCCAAGGCCTTAATGAAAAACTGTTTTTT. Amino acid sequence: CASSQDRGGQGLNEKLFF. The chain is built from TRBV4-3 and TRBJ1-4; the D is unclear. The CDR3 runs 18 residues. V was cut by 0 bases and J by 4 bases, with 18 bases left in between. Germline V gives CDR1 LGHNA, CDR2 YSLEER.